This TCR beta chain was identified in a study of CD8 T cells in Susac syndrome. Trimming left V 7 bases short and J 0 bases short, with 16 bases between. Germline CDR1 and CDR2: MDHEN and SYDVKM. This CDR3 has 15 residues. TCR beta was sequenced from blood CD8+ and CD4+ T cells. RNA, at about 0.5 to 1 ug, was reverse transcribed with random hexamers. MiXCR was run by TCRdb on the immunoSEQ multiplex PCR reads, yielding one entry per CDR3 protein. The data contain roughly 140,000 distinct CDR3 sequences, 85% to 95% of them singletons. The rearrangement joins TRBV28 to TRBJ2-7; D gene ambiguous. Sequencing was done on a sample of CD8+ T cells from PBMCs. This TCR came from a human donor with multiple sclerosis. This CDR3 reads CASTLDRLSSYEQYF. DNA of the CDR3: TGTGCCAGCACTCTCGACCGCCTTAGCTCCTACGAGCAGTACTTC.